This T cell receptor (beta chain) was obtained from a study of cytomegalovirus exposure and HLA in healthy donors. Study findings and constraints: The majority of CMV-associated TCR beta chains were reported as apparently HLA-restricted in a later analysis.

V gave up 1 base and J gave up 8 bases, with 18 bases separating them. Germline V gene lookup returns CDR1 SGHRS and CDR2 YFSETQ. The CDR3 length is 15 residues. Each donor was healthy, and each was a bone marrow donor. A remark on this clone: The antigen remains unidentified.

PCR used 60 Vbeta primers and 13 Jbeta primers. TCRdb keeps only in-frame clones here, not all; method: immunoSEQ multiplex PCR. The data contain about 120,000 clones, roughly 75% of them seen just once; the ten biggest clones take up 1.2%. Input material: PBMCs. The J gene is TRBJ1-1, the V gene TRBV5-1; no firm D call. The TCR was taken from a female donor in good health and CMV-seronegative. The DNA for the CDR3 is TGCGCCAGCAGCTTGCGGGTCAACCCGCCCGGCGAAGCTTTCTTT. Residues: CASSLRVNPPGEAFF.